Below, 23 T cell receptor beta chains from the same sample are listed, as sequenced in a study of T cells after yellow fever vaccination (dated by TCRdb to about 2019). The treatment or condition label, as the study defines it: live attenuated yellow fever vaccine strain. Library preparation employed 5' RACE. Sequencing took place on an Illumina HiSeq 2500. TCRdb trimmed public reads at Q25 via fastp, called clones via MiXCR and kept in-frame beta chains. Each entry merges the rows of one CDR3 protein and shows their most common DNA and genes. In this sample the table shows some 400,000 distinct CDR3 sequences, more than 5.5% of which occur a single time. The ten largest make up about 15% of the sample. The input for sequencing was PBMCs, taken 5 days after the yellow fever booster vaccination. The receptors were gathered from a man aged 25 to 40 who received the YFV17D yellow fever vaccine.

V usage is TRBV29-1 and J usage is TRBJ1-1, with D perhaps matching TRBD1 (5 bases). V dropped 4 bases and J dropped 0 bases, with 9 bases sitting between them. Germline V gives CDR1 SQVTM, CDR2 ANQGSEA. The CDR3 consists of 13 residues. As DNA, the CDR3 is TGCAGCGTTGCCGGGACGATGAACACTGAAGCTTTCTTT. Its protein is CSVAGTMNTEAFF.

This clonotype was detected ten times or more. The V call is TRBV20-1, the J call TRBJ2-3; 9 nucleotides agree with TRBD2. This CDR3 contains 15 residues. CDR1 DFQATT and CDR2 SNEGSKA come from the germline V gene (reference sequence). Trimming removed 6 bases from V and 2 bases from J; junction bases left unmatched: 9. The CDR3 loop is CSAEIAGDDTDTQYF. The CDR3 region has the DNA TGCAGTGCCGAAATAGCGGGAGACGACACAGATACGCAGTATTTT.

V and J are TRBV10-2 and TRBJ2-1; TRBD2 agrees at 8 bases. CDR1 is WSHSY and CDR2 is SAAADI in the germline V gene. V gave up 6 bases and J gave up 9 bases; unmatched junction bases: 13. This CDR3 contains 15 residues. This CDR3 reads CASRKSGGRYLEQFF. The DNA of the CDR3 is TGCGCCAGCAGGAAGAGTGGCGGGAGGTATCTTGAGCAGTTCTTC.

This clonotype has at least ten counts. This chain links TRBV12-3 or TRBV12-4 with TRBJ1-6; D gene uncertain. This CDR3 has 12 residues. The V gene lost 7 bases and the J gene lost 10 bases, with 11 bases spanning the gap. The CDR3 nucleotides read TGTGCCAGCACCACGAGCCAGTCACCCCTCCACTTT. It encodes CASTTSQSPLHF.

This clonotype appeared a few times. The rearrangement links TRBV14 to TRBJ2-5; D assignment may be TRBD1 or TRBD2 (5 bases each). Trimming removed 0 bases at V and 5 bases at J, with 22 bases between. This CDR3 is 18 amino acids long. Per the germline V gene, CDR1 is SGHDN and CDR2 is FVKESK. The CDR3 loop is CASSQDVGARVQGETQYF. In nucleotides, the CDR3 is TGTGCCAGCAGCCAAGATGTCGGGGCAAGAGTTCAAGGGGAGACCCAGTACTTC. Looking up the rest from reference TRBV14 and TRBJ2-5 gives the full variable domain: EAGVTQFPSHSVIEKGQTVTLRCDPISGHDNLYWYRRVMGKEIKFLLHFVKESKQDESGMPNNRFLAERTGGTYSTLKVQPAELEDSGVYFCASSQDVGARVQGETQYFGPGTRLLVL.

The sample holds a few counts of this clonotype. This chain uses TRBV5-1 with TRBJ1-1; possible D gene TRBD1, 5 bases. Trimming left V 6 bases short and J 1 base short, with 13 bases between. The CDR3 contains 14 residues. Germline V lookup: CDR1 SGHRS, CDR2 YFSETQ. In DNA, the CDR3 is TGCGCCAGCAAGCTAGGGACGGAGAACACTGAAGCTTTCTTT. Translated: CASKLGTENTEAFF.

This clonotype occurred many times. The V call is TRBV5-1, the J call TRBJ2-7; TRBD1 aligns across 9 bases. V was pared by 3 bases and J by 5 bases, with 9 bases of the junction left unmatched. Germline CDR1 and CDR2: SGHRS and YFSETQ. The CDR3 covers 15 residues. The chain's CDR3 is CASSYPKDRGDEQYF. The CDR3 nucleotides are TGCGCCAGCAGCTATCCCAAGGACAGGGGTGACGAGCAGTACTTC.

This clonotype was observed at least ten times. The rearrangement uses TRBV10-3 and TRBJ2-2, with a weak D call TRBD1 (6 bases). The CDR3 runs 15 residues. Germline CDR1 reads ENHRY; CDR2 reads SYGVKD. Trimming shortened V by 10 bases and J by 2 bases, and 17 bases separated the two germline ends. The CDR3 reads CATTRTETNTGELFF. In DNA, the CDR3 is TGTGCCACGACGAGGACAGAAACTAACACCGGGGAGCTGTTTTTT.

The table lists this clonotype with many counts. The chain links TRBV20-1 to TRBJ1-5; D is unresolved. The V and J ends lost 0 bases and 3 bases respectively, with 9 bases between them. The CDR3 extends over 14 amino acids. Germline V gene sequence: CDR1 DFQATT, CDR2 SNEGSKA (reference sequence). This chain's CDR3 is CSAREGSYNQPQHF. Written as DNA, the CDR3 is TGCAGTGCTAGAGAGGGGAGTTACAATCAGCCCCAGCATTTT.

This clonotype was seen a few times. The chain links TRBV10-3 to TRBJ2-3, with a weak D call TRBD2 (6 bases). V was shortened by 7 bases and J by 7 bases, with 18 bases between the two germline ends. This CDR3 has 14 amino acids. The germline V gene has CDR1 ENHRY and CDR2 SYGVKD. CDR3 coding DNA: TGTGCCATCACCTCCGGGGGAGACTACCATACGCAGTATTTT. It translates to CAITSGGDYHTQYF.

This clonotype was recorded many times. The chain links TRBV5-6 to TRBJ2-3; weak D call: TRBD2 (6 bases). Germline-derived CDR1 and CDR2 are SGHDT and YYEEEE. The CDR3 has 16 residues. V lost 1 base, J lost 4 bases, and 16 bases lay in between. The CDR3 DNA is TGTGCCAGCAGCTTGCTGGCGGGAATGCGTCCAGATACGCAGTATTTT. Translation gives CASSLLAGMRPDTQYF. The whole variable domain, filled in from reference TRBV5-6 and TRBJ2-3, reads DAGVTQSPTHLIKTRGQQVTLRCSPKSGHDTVSWYQQALGQGPQFIFQYYEEEERQRGNFPDRFSGHQFPNYSSELNVNALLLGDSALYLCASSLLAGMRPDTQYFGPGTRLTVL.

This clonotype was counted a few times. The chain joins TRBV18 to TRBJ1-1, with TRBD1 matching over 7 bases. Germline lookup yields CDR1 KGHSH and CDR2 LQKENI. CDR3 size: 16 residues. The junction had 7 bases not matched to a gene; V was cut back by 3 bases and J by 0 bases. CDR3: CASSPPGRGLNTEAFF. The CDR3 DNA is TGTGCCAGCTCACCCCCGGGCAGGGGGTTGAACACTGAAGCTTTCTTT.

In DNA, the CDR3 is TGTGCCAGCAGCTTGGCCGGGCAAAAGAAAGAGACCCAGTACTTC. This translates into CASSLAGQKKETQYF. The chain couples TRBV5-4 to TRBJ2-5; no definite D call. The CDR3 spans 15 residues. Germline CDR1 reads SGHNT; CDR2 reads YYREEE (reference sequence). V was shortened by 0 bases and J by 3 bases, with 12 bases between the two germline ends.

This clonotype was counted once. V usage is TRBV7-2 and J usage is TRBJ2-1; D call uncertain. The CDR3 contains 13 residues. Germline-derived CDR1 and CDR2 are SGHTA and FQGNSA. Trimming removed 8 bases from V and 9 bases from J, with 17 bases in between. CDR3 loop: CASLRGSWGEQFF. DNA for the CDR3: TGTGCCAGCTTGAGAGGCTCCTGGGGTGAGCAGTTCTTC.

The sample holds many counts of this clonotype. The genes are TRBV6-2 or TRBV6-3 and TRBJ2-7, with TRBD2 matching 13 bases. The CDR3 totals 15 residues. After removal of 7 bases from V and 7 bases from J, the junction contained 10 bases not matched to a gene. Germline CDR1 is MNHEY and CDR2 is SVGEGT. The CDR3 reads CASTEPGLAGNEQYF. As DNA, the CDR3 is TGTGCCAGCACCGAACCGGGACTAGCGGGGAATGAGCAGTACTTC.

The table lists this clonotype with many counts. As DNA, the CDR3 is TGCGCCAGCAGCTTGGTGAGGGGCGCCAGATCGGAATCCTACAATGAGCAGTTCTTC. Translated, it gives CASSLVRGARSESYNEQFF. The rearrangement uses TRBV5-1 and TRBJ2-1; D is perhaps TRBD1 or TRBD2 (5 bases each). This CDR3 spans 19 amino acids. V was clipped by 0 bases and J by 1 base, with 20 bases between them. Germline loops: CDR1 SGHRS, CDR2 YFSETQ. The variable domain in full, completed from reference TRBV5-1 and TRBJ2-1, reads KAGVTQTPRYLIKTRGQQVTLSCSPISGHRSVSWYQQTPGQGLQFLFEYFSETQRNKGNFPGRFSGRQFSNSRSEMNVSTLELGDSALYLCASSLVRGARSESYNEQFFGPGTRLTVL.

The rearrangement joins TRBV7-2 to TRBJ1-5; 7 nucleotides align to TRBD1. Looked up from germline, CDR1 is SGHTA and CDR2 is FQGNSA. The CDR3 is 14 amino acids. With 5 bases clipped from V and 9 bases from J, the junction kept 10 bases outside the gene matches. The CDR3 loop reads CASSHPGGRGPQHF. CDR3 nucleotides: TGTGCCAGCAGCCACCCAGGGGGGAGAGGGCCCCAGCATTTT.

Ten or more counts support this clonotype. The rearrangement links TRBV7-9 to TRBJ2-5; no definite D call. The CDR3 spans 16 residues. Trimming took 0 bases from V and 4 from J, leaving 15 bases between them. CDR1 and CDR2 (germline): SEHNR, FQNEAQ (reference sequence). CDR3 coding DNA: TGTGCCAGCAGCTTAGCGTACTCGGGCCGCCCAGAGACCCAGTACTTC. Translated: CASSLAYSGRPETQYF.

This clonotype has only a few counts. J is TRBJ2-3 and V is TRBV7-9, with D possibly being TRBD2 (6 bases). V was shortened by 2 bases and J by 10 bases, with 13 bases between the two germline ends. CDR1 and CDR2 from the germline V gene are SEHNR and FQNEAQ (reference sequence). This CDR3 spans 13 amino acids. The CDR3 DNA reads TGTGCCAGCAGCTTACTAGCGCGAGCCCCGCAGTATTTT. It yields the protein CASSLLARAPQYF.

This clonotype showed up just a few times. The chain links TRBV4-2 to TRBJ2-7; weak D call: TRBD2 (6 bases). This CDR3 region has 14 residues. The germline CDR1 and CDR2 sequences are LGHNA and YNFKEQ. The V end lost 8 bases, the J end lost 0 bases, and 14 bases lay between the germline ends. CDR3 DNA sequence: TGTGCCAGCGGCCCCGGGGGAAGCTCCTACGAGCAGTACTTC. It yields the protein CASGPGGSSYEQYF.

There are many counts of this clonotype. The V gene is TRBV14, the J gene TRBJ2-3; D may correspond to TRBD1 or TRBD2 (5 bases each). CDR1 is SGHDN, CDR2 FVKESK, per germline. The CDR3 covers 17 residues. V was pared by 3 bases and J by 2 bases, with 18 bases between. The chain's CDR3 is CASSHSGPGTITDTQYF. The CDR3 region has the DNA TGTGCCAGCAGCCACTCGGGGCCGGGCACCATCACAGATACGCAGTATTTT.

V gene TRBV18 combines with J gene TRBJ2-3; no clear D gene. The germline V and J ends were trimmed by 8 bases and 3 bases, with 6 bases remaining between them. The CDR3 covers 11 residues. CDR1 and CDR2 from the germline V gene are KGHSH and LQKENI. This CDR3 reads CASAGTDTQYF. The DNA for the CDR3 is TGTGCCAGCGCCGGGACAGATACGCAGTATTTT.

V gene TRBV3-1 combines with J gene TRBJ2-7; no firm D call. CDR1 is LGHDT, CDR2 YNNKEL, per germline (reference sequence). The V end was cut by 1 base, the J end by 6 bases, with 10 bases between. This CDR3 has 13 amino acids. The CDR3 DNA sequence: TGTGCCAGCAGCCAAGGGCTCAGAAGCGAGCAGTACTTC. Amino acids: CASSQGLRSEQYF.